The 23 T cell receptor beta chains given below trace back to one sample, sequenced in a study of neurological immune-mediated disorders. TCRdb recomputed calls from the 5' RACE reads with MiXCR, one row per CDR3 protein. The table lists about 76,000 distinct CDR3 sequences, approximately 17% of them singletons, with 15% in the top ten. The sequencing sample was made of PBMCs. All receptors derive from a woman between 40 and 50 years old in good health.

There are many counts of this clonotype. V usage is TRBV14 and J usage is TRBJ2-3; D is undetermined. The CDR3 is 14 residues long. CDR1 is SGHDN and CDR2 is FVKESK in the germline V gene. Trimming stripped 8 bases from V and 1 base from J, with 13 bases between. CDR3 amino acids: CASGTPGGTDTQYF. Here the CDR3 DNA reads TGTGCCAGCGGCACACCCGGAGGCACAGATACGCAGTATTTT. The variable domain in full, with the rest retrieved from reference TRBV14 and TRBJ2-3, is EAGVTQFPSHSVIEKGQTVTLRCDPISGHDNLYWYRRVMGKEIKFLLHFVKESKQDESGMPNNRFLAERTGGTYSTLKVQPAELEDSGVYFCASGTPGGTDTQYFGPGTRLTVL.

In its sample, this clonotype was seen many times. This chain links TRBV27 with TRBJ2-5, with D perhaps TRBD2 (6 bases). The CDR3 covers 15 residues. Trimming removed 3 bases at V and 5 bases at J, with 16 bases between. CDR1 is MNHEY and CDR2 is SMNVEV in the germline V gene (reference sequence). The CDR3 protein is CASSFSVGGVETQYF. The CDR3, as DNA: TGTGCCAGCAGTTTCTCGGTCGGGGGTGTGGAGACCCAGTACTTC.

The rearrangement uses TRBV20-1 and TRBJ2-7; D not certain. V was cut by 6 bases and J by 4 bases, with 16 bases left in between. Germline CDR1 DFQATT, CDR2 SNEGSKA (reference sequence). The CDR3 is 13 residues long. The CDR3 region has the DNA TGCAGTGCGGTGACTTATTCACAGTACGAGCAGTACTTC. This sequence encodes CSAVTYSQYEQYF.

This clonotype has at least ten counts. V gene TRBV7-8 combines with J gene TRBJ2-7; D tentatively reads TRBD1 or TRBD2 (5 bases each). The CDR3 extends over 15 amino acids. V was shortened by 5 bases and J by 0 bases, with 14 bases between the two germline ends. Germline V gene data show CDR1 as SGHVS and CDR2 as FQNEAQ. DNA of the CDR3: TGTGCCAGCAGCGCCGTGGGGACCTTCTCCTACGAGCAGTACTTC. It yields the protein CASSAVGTFSYEQYF.

Notes on this clonotype: One junction end does not reproduce the germline sequence, and a read error may be involved. CDR3 protein: CASSHSSTDTQYF. The CDR3, as DNA: TGTGCCAGCAGTCACTCTAGCACGGATACGCAGTATTTT. This chain links TRBV27 with TRBJ2-3, with D possibly TRBD2 on 5 matching bases. CDR1 and CDR2 (germline): MNHEY, SMNVEV (reference sequence). This CDR3 contains 13 residues.

This clonotype was found many times. CDR3 region: CASSLTSGTGASFTF. As DNA, the CDR3 is TGCGCCAGCAGCCTAACCTCCGGGACAGGGGCCAGTTTCACCTTC. The J gene is TRBJ1-2, the V gene TRBV5-1, with 10 bases that match TRBD1. V gave up 4 bases and J gave up 13 bases; unmatched junction bases: 16. In germline, CDR1 is SGHRS, CDR2 YFSETQ. The CDR3 length is 15 residues.

The V call is TRBV7-8, the J call TRBJ1-6; D call uncertain. This CDR3 has 14 residues. Germline V gives CDR1 SGHVS, CDR2 FQNEAQ. The CDR3 nucleotides read TGTTTCAGCAGCTTAGTGGACCTTGGTTCACCCCTCCACTTT. Its protein product is CFSSLVDLGSPLHF.

This clonotype was picked up many times. The chain uses TRBV5-1 and TRBJ2-5; 10 bases agree with TRBD1. The CDR3 totals 14 residues. Unmatched junction bases numbered 10, after V lost 7 bases and J lost 7 bases. Germline values: CDR1 SGHRS, CDR2 YFSETQ. CDR3 sequence (DNA): TGCGCCAGCGACCCCGGGACAGGGGAGGTGACCCAGTACTTC. Translation: CASDPGTGEVTQYF.

This clonotype was recorded many times. The chain links TRBV20-1 to TRBJ2-5, with D perhaps given as TRBD1 or TRBD2 (7 bases each). Germline CDR1 DFQATT, CDR2 SNEGSKA (reference sequence). This CDR3 region has 15 residues. Trimming cost V 5 bases and J 7 bases, with 23 bases left between them. The CDR3 sequence: CSAPNGGTVGATQYF. DNA for the CDR3: TGCAGTGCTCCCAACGGGGGGACAGTTGGGGCGACCCAGTACTTC.

The chain carries TRBV7-2 and TRBJ2-4, with D hard to call. Germline V CDR1 and CDR2: SGHTA, FQGNSA. The germline V and J ends were trimmed by 1 base and 8 bases, with 6 bases remaining between them. This CDR3 region has 12 residues. The CDR3 DNA follows: TGTGCCAGCAGCTTAGTGCAGGACATTCAGTACTTC. Translating it yields CASSLVQDIQYF.

This chain joins TRBV30 and TRBJ2-2, with a possible D match to TRBD1 (6 bases). The V and J ends lost 5 bases and 1 base respectively, with 8 bases between them. Germline V gene lookup returns CDR1 GTSNPN and CDR2 SVGIG (reference sequence). The CDR3 runs 13 residues. CDR3 sequence: CAWGTRNTGELFF. The DNA of the CDR3 is TGTGCCTGGGGGACAAGGAACACCGGGGAGCTGTTTTTT.

Turning to this clonotype: This could be a read error, since a much larger clone is one nucleotide away. This chain connects TRBV20-1 to TRBJ1-2; D is unresolved. The CDR3 runs to 14 residues. Germline V lookup: CDR1 DFQATT, CDR2 SNEGSKA (reference sequence). With 7 bases removed from V and 5 bases from J, the gap between germline ends came to 20 bases. CDR3 residues: CSDPPPTLRYGYTF. CDR3 DNA: TGCAGTGATCCTCCCCCGACCCTTCGGTATGGCTACACCTTC.

This clonotype was counted ten times or more. The V gene is TRBV11-2, the J gene TRBJ2-3; tentatively, D is TRBD1 (6 bases). The CDR3 loop spans 16 amino acids. Germline loops: CDR1 SGHAT, CDR2 FQNNGV. The V gene lost 0 bases and the J gene lost 1 base, with 11 bases spanning the gap. CDR3 nucleotides: TGTGCCAGCAGCTTAGACTGGGCAGGGGGCACAGATACGCAGTATTTT. Residues: CASSLDWAGGTDTQYF.

V and J are TRBV5-6 and TRBJ2-5; D is unclear. Germline CDR1 reads SGHDT; CDR2 reads YYEEEE. V was trimmed by 0 bases and J by 2 bases, leaving 5 bases between them. This CDR3 comprises 13 residues. The CDR3 reads CASSLEQQETQYF. The CDR3 DNA is TGTGCCAGCAGCTTGGAGCAGCAAGAGACCCAGTACTTC.

This clonotype was counted at least ten times. The CDR3 loop is CATSDFDSNTQYF. The DNA for the CDR3 is TGTGCCACCAGTGATTTTGACAGTAATACGCAGTATTTT. The rearrangement links TRBV24-1 to TRBJ2-3, with D tentatively TRBD1 (5 bases). Per the germline V gene, CDR1 is KGHDR and CDR2 is SFDVKD. V lost 1 base and J lost 7, with 8 bases in between. The CDR3 extends over 13 amino acids.

This clonotype was detected only a few times. The rearrangement uses TRBV6-2 or TRBV6-3 and TRBJ1-2; D is unclear. The CDR3 has 15 amino acids. V dropped 2 bases and J dropped 5 bases, with 15 bases sitting between them. In germline, CDR1 is MNHEY, CDR2 SVGEGT. The CDR3 DNA reads as TGTGCCAGCAGTTACGAACCGGGTTCAAATTATGGCTACACCTTC. Its protein is CASSYEPGSNYGYTF.

This clonotype was observed a few times. The gene calls are TRBV11-2 and TRBJ2-6; D remains unclear. CDR1 is SGHAT and CDR2 is FQNNGV in the germline V gene. V was trimmed by 5 bases and J by 5 bases, leaving 13 bases between them. The CDR3 loop spans 15 amino acids. CDR3 residues: CASSPRSLWANVLTF. Written as DNA, the CDR3 is TGTGCCAGCAGCCCAAGGTCCCTCTGGGCCAACGTCCTGACTTTC.

This clonotype was counted at least ten times. The chain recombines TRBV6-2 or TRBV6-3 with TRBJ1-4; D remains unclear. Per germline, CDR1 MNHEY and CDR2 SVGEGT. The V and J ends lost 2 bases and 0 bases respectively, with 10 bases between them. The CDR3 loop spans 16 amino acids. The CDR3 sequence: CASSYAGTATNEKLFF. For the CDR3, the DNA is TGTGCCAGCAGTTACGCAGGAACGGCAACTAATGAAAAACTGTTTTTT.

There are many counts of this clonotype. The chain employs TRBV7-2 and TRBJ2-1; 9 bases match TRBD2. This CDR3 is built from 14 residues. The V gene end was trimmed by 6 bases and the J gene end by 4 bases; junction bases not matched to a gene: 4. The germline CDR1 and CDR2 sequences are SGHTA and FQGNSA. The CDR3 DNA is TGTGCCAGCAGGGCAGCGGGGGGATACAATGAGCAGTTCTTC. Protein product: CASRAAGGYNEQFF.

This clonotype was recorded at least ten times. V is TRBV27 and J is TRBJ2-5; D is perhaps TRBD1 (6 bases). Deletions cut 5 bases from V and 3 bases from J, with 10 bases between. The germline V gene has CDR1 MNHEY and CDR2 SMNVEV (reference sequence). This CDR3 region has 13 residues. The CDR3 DNA sequence: TGTGCCAGCAGTAAACGGACAGAAGAGACCCAGTACTTC. Translated: CASSKRTEETQYF.

In its sample, this clonotype was seen many times. The chain couples TRBV7-8 to TRBJ2-7; D may correspond to TRBD1 or TRBD2 (5 bases each). This CDR3 spans 14 amino acids. The V end lost 2 bases, the J end lost 1 base, and 9 bases lay between the germline ends. Germline CDR1 and CDR2: SGHVS and FQNEAQ. The CDR3 region is CASSLRDDSYEQYF. CDR3 DNA: TGTGCCAGCAGCTTACGGGACGATTCCTACGAGCAGTACTTC.

The V and J genes are TRBV7-8 and TRBJ1-1; D may be TRBD1 (5 bases). Germline values: CDR1 SGHVS, CDR2 FQNEAQ. There are 14 residues in the CDR3. Trimming pared 1 base from V and 4 bases from J, leaving 10 bases between. The CDR3 nucleotides read TGTGCCAGCAGCTTAGGGTCGGGGGTCACTGAAGCTTTCTTT. Translating it yields CASSLGSGVTEAFF.

J is TRBJ2-7 and V is TRBV5-1, with D uncertain. V dropped 0 bases and J dropped 0 bases, with 7 bases sitting between them. The CDR3 is 14 amino acids. Germline V gives CDR1 SGHRS, CDR2 YFSETQ. CDR3 sequence (DNA): TGCGCCAGCAGCTTGGCGTTGAGCTCCTACGAGCAGTACTTC. Translating gives CASSLALSSYEQYF.